The T cell receptor (beta chain) described here comes from a study of T cell responses to AZD1222 COVID-19 vaccine. Study outcomes and limitations: Among spike-specific TCRs, nearly half reportedly target unmutated variant regions. Donors were mostly white British, more females; clonal diversity possibly underestimated. Compared with day 0, the breadth and depth of the Spike-specific TCR repertoire rose significantly after two doses of AZD1222.

Method: immunoSEQ multiplex PCR; TCRdb's copy keeps in-frame clones and lacks some. The profile shows 180,000 or so clones, 88% of them singletons. Germline values: CDR1 SGHKS, CDR2 YYEKEE (reference sequence). CDR3 length: 15 amino acids. The germline V and J ends were trimmed by 0 bases and 4 bases, with 11 bases remaining between them. This clone was counted between two and nine times. Antigen: not known. The receptor was derived from an adult in good health. Sequenced material: peripheral blood, taken on day 0 of AZD1222 vaccination. This chain uses TRBV5-5 with TRBJ1-5; D unresolved. The CDR3 here is CASSLAFDTNQPQHF. In nucleotides, the CDR3 is TGTGCCAGCAGCTTGGCCTTCGACACAAATCAGCCCCAGCATTTT.